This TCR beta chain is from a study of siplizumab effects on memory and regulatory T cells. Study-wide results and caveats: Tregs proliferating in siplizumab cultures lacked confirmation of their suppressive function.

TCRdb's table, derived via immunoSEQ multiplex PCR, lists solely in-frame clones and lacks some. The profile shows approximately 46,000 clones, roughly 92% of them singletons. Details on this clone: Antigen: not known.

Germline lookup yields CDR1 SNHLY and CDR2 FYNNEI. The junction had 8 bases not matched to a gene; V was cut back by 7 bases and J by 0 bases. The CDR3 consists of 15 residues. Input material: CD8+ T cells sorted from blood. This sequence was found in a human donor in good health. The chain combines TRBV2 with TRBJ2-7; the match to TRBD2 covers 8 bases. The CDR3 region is CASMTGGTSSYEQYF. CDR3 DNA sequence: TGTGCCAGCATGACGGGGGGGACTAGCTCCTACGAGCAGTACTTC.